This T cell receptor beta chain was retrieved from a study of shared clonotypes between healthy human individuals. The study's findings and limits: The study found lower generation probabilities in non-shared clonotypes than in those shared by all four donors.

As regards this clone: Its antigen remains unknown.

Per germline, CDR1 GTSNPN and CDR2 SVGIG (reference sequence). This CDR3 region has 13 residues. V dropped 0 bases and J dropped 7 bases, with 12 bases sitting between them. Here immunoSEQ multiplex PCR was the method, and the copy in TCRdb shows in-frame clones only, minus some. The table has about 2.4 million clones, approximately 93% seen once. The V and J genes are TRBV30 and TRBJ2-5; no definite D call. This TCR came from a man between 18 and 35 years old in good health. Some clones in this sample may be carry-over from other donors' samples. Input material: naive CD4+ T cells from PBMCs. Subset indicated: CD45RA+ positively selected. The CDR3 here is CAWSVRSDGTQYF. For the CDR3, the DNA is TGTGCCTGGAGTGTACGGTCCGATGGGACCCAGTACTTC.